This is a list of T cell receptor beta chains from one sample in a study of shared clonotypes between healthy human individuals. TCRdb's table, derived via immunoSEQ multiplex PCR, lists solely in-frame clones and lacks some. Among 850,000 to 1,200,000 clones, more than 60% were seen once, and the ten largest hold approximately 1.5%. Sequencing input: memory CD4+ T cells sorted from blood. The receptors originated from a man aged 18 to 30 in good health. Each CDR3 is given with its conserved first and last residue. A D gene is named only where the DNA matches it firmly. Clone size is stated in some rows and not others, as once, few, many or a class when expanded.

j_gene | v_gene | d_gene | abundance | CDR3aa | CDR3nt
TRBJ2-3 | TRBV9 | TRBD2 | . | CASSVSPSGSTDTQYF | TGTGCCAGCAGCGTAAGTCCTAGCGGGAGCACAGATACGCAGTATTTT
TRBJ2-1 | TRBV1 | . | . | CTSSPTQPGGREYNEQFF | TGCACCAGCAGCCCGACCCAACCGGGAGGGAGGGAATACAATGAGCAGTTCTTC
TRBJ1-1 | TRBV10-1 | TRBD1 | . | CASSGTGPEAFF | TGCGCCAGCAGTGGGACAGGGCCTGAAGCTTTCTTT
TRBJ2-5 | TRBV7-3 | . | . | CASSLDYSETQYF | TGTGCCAGCAGCCTTGACTACTCTGAGACCCAGTACTTC
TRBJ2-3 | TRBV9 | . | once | CASSVDSSFADTQYF | TGTGCCAGCAGCGTAGACTCTAGTTTCGCAGATACGCAGTATTTT
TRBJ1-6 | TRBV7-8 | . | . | CASRVHEGSPLHF | TGTGCCAGCAGGGTCCATGAGGGATCACCCCTCCACTTT
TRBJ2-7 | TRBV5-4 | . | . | CASSFGTPSYEQYF | TGTGCCAGCAGCTTCGGGACGCCCTCCTACGAGCAGTACTTC
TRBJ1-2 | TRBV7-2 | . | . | CASRRPGANYGYTF | TGTGCCAGCCGCCGGCCGGGCGCTAACTATGGCTACACCTTC
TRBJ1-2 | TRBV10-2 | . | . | CASSETRPYGYTF | TGCGCCAGCAGTGAGACAAGACCCTATGGCTACACCTTC
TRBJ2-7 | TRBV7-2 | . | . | CASSLGDGTPPGEQYF | TGTGCCAGCAGCTTAGGTGATGGGACTCCTCCCGGCGAGCAGTACTTC
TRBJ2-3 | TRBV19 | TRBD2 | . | CASSISGTSGGLDTQYF | TGTGCCAGTAGTATCTCCGGGACTAGCGGGGGGCTGGATACGCAGTATTTT
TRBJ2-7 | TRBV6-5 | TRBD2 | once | CASSYTPSSGGEEYF | TGTGCCAGCAGTTACACCCCTTCTAGCGGGGGGGAGGAGTACTTC
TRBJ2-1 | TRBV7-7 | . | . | CASSPEHRGEQFF | TGTGCTAGCAGCCCCGAACATCGGGGTGAGCAGTTCTTC
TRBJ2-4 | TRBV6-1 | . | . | CASSEEGVGGLKNIQYF | TGTGCCAGCAGTGAAGAGGGGGTTGGTGGTCTCAAAAACATTCAGTACTTC
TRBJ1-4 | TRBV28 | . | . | CASTQVVGEKLFF | TGTGCCAGCACCCAGGTAGTTGGTGAAAAACTGTTTTTT
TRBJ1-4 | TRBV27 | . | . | CAGRDGVVGSALKLFF | TGTGCCGGACGGGACGGTGTTGTAGGTTCGGCGTTAAAACTGTTTTTT
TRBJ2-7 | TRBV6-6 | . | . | CASSYSVSGSSYEQYF | TGTGCCAGCAGTTACTCGGTGTCAGGCAGCTCCTACGAGCAGTACTTC
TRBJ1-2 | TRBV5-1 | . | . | CASSPDGANYGYTF | TGCGCCAGCAGCCCTGACGGAGCTAACTATGGCTACACCTTC
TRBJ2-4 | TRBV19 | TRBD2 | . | CASCTGTSADIQYF | TGTGCCAGTTGCACCGGGACTAGCGCGGACATTCAGTACTTC
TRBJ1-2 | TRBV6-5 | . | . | CASSPKGYGYTF | TGTGCCAGCAGTCCAAAAGGCTATGGCTACACCTTC